This T cell receptor (beta chain) was obtained from a study of blood T cells in healthy people across ages. General observations from the study: Observed TCR beta diversity per million T cells went down as age went up. This fall followed a roughly linear course with age. Long-lived donors exceeded aged donors in naive CD4+ cells and diversity. Across samples, TCR beta diversity tracked strongly with naive T cell percentage.

Then a second PCR, running about 6 to 12 cycles, was carried out with a sample-barcoded 5' primer and a J-beta primer mix. MiXCR, run by TCRdb on the 5' RACE reads, gives a single entry per CDR3 protein. Of 1.5 million to 2 million distinct CDR3 sequences in the sample, 28% were seen once. The V end was cut by 0 bases, the J end by 0 bases, with 6 bases between. CDR3 length: 16 amino acids. Germline V gene sequence: CDR1 SGHTA, CDR2 FQGTGA. Per sample, no less than 6 micrograms of total RNA were extracted. This clonotype was detected a few times. The antigen remains unidentified. Specimen: blood. The rearrangement uses TRBV7-3 and TRBJ2-6; possible D gene TRBD1, 5 bases. This receptor was taken from a woman aged 25 to 39 in good health. The CDR3 loop is CASSLTTASGANVLTF. In DNA form, the CDR3 reads TGTGCCAGCAGCTTAACGACAGCCTCTGGGGCCAACGTCCTGACTTTC.